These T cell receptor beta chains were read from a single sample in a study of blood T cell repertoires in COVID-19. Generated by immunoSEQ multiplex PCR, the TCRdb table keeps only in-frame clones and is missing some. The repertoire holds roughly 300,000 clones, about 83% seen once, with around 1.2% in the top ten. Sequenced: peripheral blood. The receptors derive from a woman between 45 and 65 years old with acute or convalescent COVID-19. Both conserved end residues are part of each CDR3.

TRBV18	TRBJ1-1	CASSLSQGSVSTEAFF
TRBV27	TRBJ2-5	CASSFSSGGNQETQYF
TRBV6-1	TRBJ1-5	CASSEVHNQPQHF
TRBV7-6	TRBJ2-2	CASSLQGQDTGELFF
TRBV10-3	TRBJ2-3	CAISESGVEGKGQNTQYF
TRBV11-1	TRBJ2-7	CASSPMGQHYEQYF
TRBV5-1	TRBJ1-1	CASSLAAGGNTEAFF
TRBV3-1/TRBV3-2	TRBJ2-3	CASSQEGLKAGTDTQYF
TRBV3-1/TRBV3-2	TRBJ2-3	CASSQGYSGRRSYF
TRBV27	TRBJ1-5	CASSLYSNFNSNQPQHF
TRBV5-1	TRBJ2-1	CASSSILASDEQFF
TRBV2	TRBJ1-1	CATRLNMNTEAFF
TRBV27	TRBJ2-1	CASKRRDRGLGGSEPTYNEQFF
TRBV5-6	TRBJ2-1	CASSYTGGPHEQFF
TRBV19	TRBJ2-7	CASSIGLAMTYEQYF
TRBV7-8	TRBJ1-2	CASSLPQPNNYGYTF
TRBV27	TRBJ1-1	CASSRVNTEAFF
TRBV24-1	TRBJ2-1	CATSELSGQGNNEQFF
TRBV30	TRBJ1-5	CAWSDRGNQPQHF
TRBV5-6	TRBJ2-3	CASSLIAVTDTQYF
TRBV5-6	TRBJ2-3	CASSLGSGGSTDTQYF
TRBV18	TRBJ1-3	CASSRDRGQDTIYF